A selection of T cell receptor beta chains follows, all from one sample in a study of shared clonotypes between healthy human individuals. Measured with immunoSEQ multiplex PCR; TCRdb has only the in-frame clones, and not every one. The sample yields about 710,000 clones, roughly 72% seen once. The specimen was memory CD4+ T cells sorted from blood. The source is a woman in her 30s in good health. CDR3s include the opening cysteine and the closing phenylalanine or tryptophan. D genes are given only for firm matches. For some rows the clone size is stated as once, few or many, or as a class when expanded; others skip it.

>TRBV15|-|-|TRBJ2-7
TGTGCCACCAGCGTTACTGGGTCCCTCTCCTACGAGCAGTACTTC
CATSVTGSLSYEQYF
>TRBV5-1|-|TRBD1|TRBJ1-2
TGCGCCAGCAGCTCCAAGACAGGGAGTGGAGGCTACACCTTC
CASSSKTGSGGYTF
>TRBV5-4|-|TRBD2|TRBJ2-1
TGTGCCAGTGGGACTAGCGGACGTAGCTCCTACAATGAGCAGTTCTTC
CASGTSGRSSYNEQFF
>TRBV7-2|-|TRBD1|TRBJ1-1
TGTGCCAGCAGCTTAGCCCGACAGGGAGCTTTCTTT
CASSLARQGAFF
>TRBV11-2|-|-|TRBJ2-7
TGTGCCAGCAGCTTAGCGAGGGCAAGCTACGAGCAGTACTTC
CASSLARASYEQYF
>TRBV10-1|-|-|TRBJ1-5
TGCGCCAGCAGTGTGTCAGCAGGGCAGCCCCAGCATTTT
CASSVSAGQPQHF
>TRBV2|few|-|TRBJ2-1
TGTGCCAGCGGGGACCCGGACCGGGCCCTCTTC
CASGDPDRALF
>TRBV30|-|TRBD1|TRBJ1-2
TGTGCCTGGAGGACACTGCAGGGGGGGGCGATGGTCTATGGCTACACCTTC
CAWRTLQGGAMVYGYTF
>TRBV10-3|-|-|TRBJ1-5
TGTGCCATCAGCGGAGAGGGTGGAGGGCAGCCCCAGCATTTT
CAISGEGGGQPQHF
>TRBV4-2|-|TRBD1|TRBJ1-1
TGTGCCAGCAGCCAAGAATCCAGGGGGCACACTGAAGCTTTCTTT
CASSQESRGHTEAFF
>TRBV6-6|-|-|TRBJ2-3
TGTGCCAGCAGTTCGACTGAGATCACGCAGTATTTT
CASSSTEITQYF
>TRBV6-1|-|-|TRBJ2-7
TGTGCCAGCAGTGTCCAGCCCAATACAGGGCCCGGGACCTACGAGCAGTACTTC
CASSVQPNTGPGTYEQYF
>TRBV5-1|-|TRBD1|TRBJ2-4
TGCGCCAGCAGCCGCGGGACAGGGAGACTGGCCAAAAACATTCAGTACTTC
CASSRGTGRLAKNIQYF
>TRBV30|-|-|TRBJ1-3
TGTGCCTGGAGTCCCCGGGGGGGCTTTGGAAACACCATATATTTT
CAWSPRGGFGNTIYF
>TRBV11-3|-|-|TRBJ2-1
TGTGCCAGCAGCCGGGATACCTACAATGAGCAGTTCTTC
CASSRDTYNEQFF
>TRBV19|few|-|TRBJ1-5
TGTGCCAGTAGTGTCCCACGGAGCAATCAGCCCCAGCATTTT
CASSVPRSNQPQHF
>TRBV19|many|TRBD2|TRBJ2-7
TGTGCCAGTATAGTTCCTAGCGGGGAACCGAGCTCCTACGAGCAGTACTTC
CASIVPSGEPSSYEQYF
>TRBV11-2|-|-|TRBJ2-5
TGTGCCAGCAGCTTACAACCACAGGGAAGAGGGGAGACCCAGTACTTC
CASSLQPQGRGETQYF
>TRBV18|once|-|TRBJ2-5
TGTGCCAGCTCTCCTCGCGGAGGGGGGGGTGACGAGACCCAGTACTTC
CASSPRGGGGDETQYF
>TRBV6-6|-|TRBD2|TRBJ2-1
TGTGCCAGCAGTTACGGGGAGGGCGCCTACAATGAGCAGTTCTTC
CASSYGEGAYNEQFF
>TRBV29-1|-|-|TRBJ2-7
TGCAGCGTTGGATGGGAAACCTACGAGCAGTACTTC
CSVGWETYEQYF
>TRBV5-1|-|-|TRBJ2-3
TGCGCCAGCAGCCCACTCTGGGGATCTAGCACAGATACGCAGTATTTT
CASSPLWGSSTDTQYF
>TRBV5-1|-|-|TRBJ2-1
TGCGCCAGCAGCTTGAGGACAGCAAATGAGCAGTTCTTC
CASSLRTANEQFF
>TRBV28|few|TRBD1|TRBJ1-2
TGTGCCAGCAGGGGACAGGGGCGGCACTATGGCTACACCTTC
CASRGQGRHYGYTF
>TRBV30|-|TRBD1|TRBJ1-4
TGTGCCTGGAGCGGTGCTGGACAGGTTAATGAAAAACTGTTTTTT
CAWSGAGQVNEKLFF